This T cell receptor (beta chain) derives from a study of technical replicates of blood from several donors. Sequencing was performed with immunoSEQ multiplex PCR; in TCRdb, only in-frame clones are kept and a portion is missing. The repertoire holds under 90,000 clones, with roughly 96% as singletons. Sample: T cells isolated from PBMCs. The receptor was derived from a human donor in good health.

CDR3 residues: CASSQQGKPQHF. The CDR3 DNA is TGTGCCAGCAGTCAACAGGGCAAGCCCCAGCATTTT. The gene calls are TRBV2 and TRBJ1-5; D possibly corresponds to TRBD1 (6 bases). Looked up from germline, CDR1 is SNHLY and CDR2 is FYNNEI. V was clipped by 5 bases and J by 8 bases, with 10 bases between them. The CDR3 loop spans 12 amino acids. The variable domain in full, completed from reference TRBV2 and TRBJ1-5, reads EPEVTQTPSHQVTQMGQEVILRCVPISNHLYFYWYRQILGQKVEFLVSFYNNEISEKSEIFDDQFSVERPDGSNFTLKIRSTKLEDSAMYFCASSQQGKPQHFGDGTRLSIL.